This T cell receptor (beta chain) was found in a study of OX40 agonist ivuxolimab in advanced cancers. Looking at the study overall: Three individuals attained partial responses, comprising one hepatocellular carcinoma case and two cutaneous melanoma cases.

Study conclusions and caveats: Relative to CD4+ cells, CD8+ T cells on average had more expanded clones. Individuals who were partial responders at 0.1-3.0 mg/kg had clonal expansion that ranked among the lowest.

Using immunoSEQ multiplex PCR, the repertoire was profiled, and TCRdb retains in-frame clones only, with some absent. This sample yields 9,000 to 10,000 clones, of which less than 75% are seen a single time; 25% to 30% belongs to the top ten. Sampling times: baseline, cycle 4 day 1, cycle 7 day 1. A word on this clone: As yet, its antigen is unknown. Other DNA sequences in this sample translate to the same CDR3.

Germline V lookup: CDR1 MGHRA, CDR2 YSYEKL. Trimming left V 3 bases short and J 2 bases short, with 16 bases between. This CDR3 is built from 16 residues. This sample comprised CD4+ or CD8+ T cells sorted from blood, obtained in a trial of the OX40 agonist ivuxolimab. The chain joins TRBV4-1 to TRBJ2-5; tentative D call: TRBD2 (6 bases). This sequence was found in an adult with an advanced solid tumor such as melanoma, head and neck, liver or kidney cancer. The CDR3 DNA follows: TGCGCCAGCAGCCAGATGGCCCCTAGCGAACAAGAGACCCAGTACTTC. The encoded protein is CASSQMAPSEQETQYF.